Below are 27 T cell receptor beta chains sequenced from a single sample in a study of blood T cell repertoires in COVID-19. Clones were sequenced by immunoSEQ multiplex PCR, and TCRdb holds only the in-frame ones, with some missing. This sample has approximately 120,000 clones, with about 85% found just once. The sequencing sample was made of peripheral blood. The origin of the receptors is a woman older than 75 with acute or convalescent COVID-19.

V usage is TRBV6-5 and J usage is TRBJ1-2; 7 positions match TRBD1. The V segment lost 6 bases and the J segment 7 bases; nucleotides outside the gene matches: 8. The CDR3 totals 13 residues. Germline V gene sequence: CDR1 MNHEY, CDR2 SVGAGI. The CDR3 region has the DNA TGTGCCAGCAGAAACCGGGACAGTGGTGGCTACACCTTC. Its translation is CASRNRDSGGYTF.

V usage is TRBV5-1 and J usage is TRBJ2-5; D might be TRBD2 (7 bases). Trimming took 7 bases from V and 5 from J, leaving 15 bases between them. The CDR3 runs to 13 residues. CDR1 is SGHRS and CDR2 is YFSETQ in the germline V gene. The CDR3 sequence is CASWRGGRETQYF. In DNA, the CDR3 is TGCGCCAGCTGGAGGGGGGGCCGGGAGACCCAGTACTTC.

There are a few counts of this clone. The chain combines TRBV5-1 with TRBJ1-6, with a weak D call TRBD1 (6 bases). The CDR3 is 13 residues long. The germline gives CDR1 SGHRS, CDR2 YFSETQ. V lost 6 bases, J lost 6 bases, and 10 bases lay in between. The CDR3 nucleotides are TGCGCCAGCACTCTGGACAGTAATTCACCCCTCCACTTT. As protein: CASTLDSNSPLHF.

CDR3 region: CAITRDTMNTEAFF. The CDR3 nucleotides read TGTGCCATCACCAGGGACACCATGAACACTGAAGCTTTCTTT. The rearrangement links TRBV10-3 to TRBJ1-1; maybe TRBD1 (6 bases). CDR3 length: 14 amino acids. Trimming pared 7 bases from V and 0 bases from J, leaving 12 bases between. Germline V gene lookup returns CDR1 ENHRY and CDR2 SYGVKD.

This chain links TRBV27 with TRBJ1-2; the match to TRBD1 covers 7 bases. CDR1 and CDR2 (germline): MNHEY, SMNVEV (reference sequence). V shed 8 bases, J shed 4 bases, and the junction held 7 bases outside the gene matches. CDR3 size: 13 residues. The CDR3 DNA reads as TGTGCCAGCGGAAGACAGGGACCCTATGGCTACACCTTC. As protein: CASGRQGPYGYTF.

The gene calls are TRBV7-2 and TRBJ1-5; D is perhaps TRBD1 (6 bases). Trimming took 3 bases from V and 4 from J, leaving 13 bases between them. The CDR3 contains 15 residues. Germline V lookup: CDR1 SGHTA, CDR2 FQGNSA. CDR3 DNA: TGTGCCAGCAGCTTGCAGGGGTTAGTAAATCAGCCCCAGCATTTT. Encoded protein: CASSLQGLVNQPQHF. Full variable domain (missing parts from reference TRBV7-2 and TRBJ1-5): GAGVSQSPSNKVTEKGKDVELRCDPISGHTALYWYRQSLGQGLEFLIYFQGNSAPDKSGLPSDRFSAERTGGSVSTLTIQRTQQEDSAVYLCASSLQGLVNQPQHFGDGTRLSIL.

The chain is built from TRBV10-3 and TRBJ1-1; the D gene is possibly TRBD1 (5 bases). CDR1 ENHRY and CDR2 SYGVKD come from the germline V gene. CDR3 size: 13 residues. Trimming shortened V by 5 bases and J by 2 bases, and 9 bases separated the two germline ends. CDR3 nucleotides: TGTGCCATCAGTCTACAGGAAAACACTGAAGCTTTCTTT. Amino acid sequence: CAISLQENTEAFF.

The rearrangement links TRBV5-1 to TRBJ1-5; D is perhaps TRBD1 (5 bases). Germline V gene sequence: CDR1 SGHRS, CDR2 YFSETQ. Between the trimmed V and J ends, which lost 3 bases and 2 bases, there was a span of 9 bases. The CDR3 length is 14 residues. For the CDR3, the DNA is TGCGCCAGCAGCTCAGGGTTCGGCAATCAGCCCCAGCATTTT. Its translation is CASSSGFGNQPQHF.

Points on this clone: Compared with germline, one end of the junction differs, possibly owing to a read error. The chain links TRBV19 to TRBJ1-2, with D hard to call. Germline V CDR1 and CDR2: LNHDA, SQIVND (reference sequence). This CDR3 contains 13 residues. CDR3 nucleotide sequence: TGTGCCAGTAGTATAAAAGCTAATTATGGCTACACCTTC. Translation gives CASSIKANYGYTF. The variable domain in full, with the rest retrieved from reference TRBV19 and TRBJ1-2, is DGGITQSPKYLFRKEGQNVTLSCEQNLNHDAMYWYRQDPGQGLRLIYYSQIVNDFQKGDIAEGYSVSREKKESFPLTVTSAQKNPTAFYLCASSIKANYGYTFGSGTRLTVV.

V gene TRBV4-2 combines with J gene TRBJ2-7, with D possibly matching TRBD1 (5 bases). Germline lookup yields CDR1 LGHNA and CDR2 YNFKEQ. CDR3 length: 16 residues. Trimming took 1 base from V and 2 from J, leaving 15 bases between them. DNA for the CDR3: TGTGCCAGCAGCCAAGGGGATAGGGGCCGGGCCTACGAGCAGTACTTC. Translation gives CASSQGDRGRAYEQYF.

This chain uses TRBV7-3 with TRBJ1-1, with TRBD1 matching over 7 bases. Trimming at V came to 5 bases and at J to 7 bases, leaving 4 bases not matched to a gene. Germline CDR1 SGHTA, CDR2 FQGTGA. CDR3 size: 12 residues. The CDR3 loop is CASSTGDSEAFF. Here the CDR3 DNA reads TGTGCCAGCAGCACCGGGGACAGTGAAGCTTTCTTT.

The V gene is TRBV5-1, the J gene TRBJ1-3; D is uncertain. From germline, CDR1 is SGHRS and CDR2 YFSETQ. V lost 4 bases and J lost 0, with 8 bases in between. The CDR3 is made up of 14 amino acids. For the CDR3, the DNA is TGCGCCAGCAGCGAGAACCCCTCTGGAAACACCATATATTTT. Amino acid sequence: CASSENPSGNTIYF.

The sample holds a few counts of this clone. The chain couples TRBV4-2 to TRBJ1-5, with 8 bases aligning to TRBD1. This CDR3 comprises 17 residues. Trimming removed 4 bases from V and 2 bases from J; junction bases left unmatched: 10. CDR1 is LGHNA, CDR2 YNFKEQ, per germline. The CDR3 spells CASSREPGQEGNQPQHF. The DNA for the CDR3 is TGTGCCAGCAGCCGGGAACCGGGACAGGAAGGCAATCAGCCCCAGCATTTT.

The chain recombines TRBV6-1 with TRBJ1-5; TRBD1 matches at 7 bases. The CDR3 has 12 residues. V shed 3 bases, J shed 7 bases, and the junction held 0 bases outside the gene matches. From germline, CDR1 is MNHNS and CDR2 SASEGT. CDR3 protein: CASSDRGQPQHF. As DNA, the CDR3 is TGTGCCAGCAGTGACAGGGGGCAGCCCCAGCATTTT.

The gene calls are TRBV4-1 and TRBJ2-2, with unresolved D. Germline V lookup: CDR1 MGHRA, CDR2 YSYEKL. The CDR3 contains 15 residues. The germline V and J ends were trimmed by 4 bases and 1 base, with 10 bases remaining between them. CDR3 bases: TGCGCCAGCAGCCCCCAGGTGGGGAACACCGGGGAGCTGTTTTTT. Amino acids: CASSPQVGNTGELFF.

This chain joins TRBV7-9 and TRBJ2-3; 8 nucleotides agree with TRBD1. Germline loops: CDR1 SEHNR, CDR2 FQNEAQ (reference sequence). With 1 base clipped from V and 4 bases from J, the junction kept 4 bases outside the gene matches. The length of the CDR3 is 15 residues. CDR3 nucleotides: TGTGCCAGCAGCTTAGGGACAGGGCTCGCAGATACGCAGTATTTT. It specifies CASSLGTGLADTQYF.

The chain combines TRBV5-4 with TRBJ2-1; 7 bases agree with TRBD2. V trimming: 4 bases; J trimming: 3 bases; junction bases outside the gene matches: 4. This CDR3 is built from 14 residues. Germline values: CDR1 SGHNT, CDR2 YYREEE (reference sequence). The CDR3 DNA reads as TGTGCCAGCAGCCGCGGGGGTCTCTACAATGAGCAGTTCTTC. This codes for CASSRGGLYNEQFF.

The chain links TRBV18 to TRBJ2-2; D remains ambiguous. The V end lost 5 bases, the J end lost 0 bases, and 4 bases lay between the germline ends. The length of the CDR3 is 13 residues. CDR1 and CDR2 from the germline V gene are KGHSH and LQKENI. CDR3 region: CASSSTNTGELFF. The CDR3 DNA reads as TGTGCCAGCTCATCCACGAACACCGGGGAGCTGTTTTTT.

The chain couples TRBV28 to TRBJ1-5; D is ambiguous. Per germline, CDR1 MDHEN and CDR2 SYDVKM. The CDR3 loop spans 11 amino acids. V lost 7 bases to trimming and J lost 11 bases, with 12 bases between them. Written as DNA, the CDR3 is TGTGCCAGCATAGGAGGGCGGACCCAGCATTTT. Protein: CASIGGRTQHF. Based on the CDR3 plus reference TRBV28 and TRBJ1-5, the full variable domain is DVKVTQSSRYLVKRTGEKVFLECVQDMDHENMFWYRQDPGLGLRLIYFSYDVKMKEKGDIPEGYSVSREKKERFSLILESASTNQTSMYLCASIGGRTQHFGDGTRLSIL.

This chain connects TRBV27 to TRBJ2-5; TRBD1 matches 7 bases. The CDR3 is 13 amino acids. V gave up 6 bases and J gave up 6 bases; unmatched junction bases: 7. The germline V gene has CDR1 MNHEY and CDR2 SMNVEV (reference sequence). The CDR3 bases are TGTGCCAGCAGCTCCTACAGGGGACAGACCCAGTACTTC. This translates into CASSSYRGQTQYF.

Comments on this clone: This sample also contains other DNA sequences that code for the same CDR3. The rearrangement joins TRBV18 to TRBJ1-2; the match to TRBD1 covers 9 bases. The CDR3 contains 14 residues. V lost 6 bases, J lost 8 bases, and 10 bases stayed unmatched. Germline-derived CDR1 and CDR2 are KGHSH and LQKENI. This CDR3 is CASSPGQGVYGYTF. The DNA for the CDR3 is TGTGCCAGCTCCCCGGGACAGGGAGTTTACGGCTACACCTTC.

This clone was seen only once. This sequence joins TRBV7-3 and TRBJ2-2; 7 nucleotides line up with TRBD1. Losses at the gene ends were 2 bases for V and 2 bases for J; bases not matched to a gene: 5. CDR1 is SGHTA and CDR2 is FQGTGA in the germline V gene. CDR3 length: 16 residues. The chain's CDR3 is CASSLLGTANTGELFF. The CDR3 region has the DNA TGTGCCAGCAGCTTACTGGGGACAGCTAACACCGGGGAGCTGTTTTTT. Full variable domain (missing parts from reference TRBV7-3 and TRBJ2-2): GAGVSQTPSNKVTEKGKYVELRCDPISGHTALYWYRQSLGQGPEFLIYFQGTGAADDSGLPNDRFFAVRPEGSVSTLKIQRTERGDSAVYLCASSLLGTANTGELFFGEGSRLTVL.

The chain links TRBV27 to TRBJ1-6; 7 bases align to TRBD1. CDR1 and CDR2 from the germline V gene are MNHEY and SMNVEV (reference sequence). There are 15 residues in the CDR3. V shed 0 bases and J 10 bases; nucleotides not matched to a gene: 6. Written as DNA, the CDR3 is TGTGCCAGCAGTTTATCAAAGGGGGCCGGGTCACCCCTCCACTTT. Translated, it gives CASSLSKGAGSPLHF.

The chain carries TRBV5-1 and TRBJ2-5, with 12 bases lining up with TRBD2. This CDR3 contains 16 residues. After removal of 4 bases from V and 2 bases from J, the junction contained 6 bases not matched to a gene. The germline CDR1 and CDR2 sequences are SGHRS and YFSETQ. The CDR3 sequence is CASSPSGGATQETQYF. The CDR3 DNA follows: TGCGCCAGCAGCCCTAGCGGGGGGGCTACGCAAGAGACCCAGTACTTC. Full variable domain (outside the CDR3, taken from reference TRBV5-1 and TRBJ2-5): KAGVTQTPRYLIKTRGQQVTLSCSPISGHRSVSWYQQTPGQGLQFLFEYFSETQRNKGNFPGRFSGRQFSNSRSEMNVSTLELGDSALYLCASSPSGGATQETQYFGPGTRLLVL.

This clone was counted only a few times. J is TRBJ1-6 and V is TRBV7-2, with 7 nucleotides matching TRBD1. CDR1 is SGHTA, CDR2 FQGNSA, per germline. Trimming at V came to 4 bases and at J to 12 bases, leaving 12 bases not matched to a gene. This CDR3 has 15 amino acids. Here the CDR3 reads CASSSAGGRVKPLHF. CDR3 sequence (DNA): TGTGCCAGCAGCTCTGCAGGGGGACGGGTCAAACCCCTCCACTTT.

The rearrangement joins TRBV19 to TRBJ1-3, with 7 bases matching TRBD1. The CDR3 contains 15 residues. Germline CDR1 reads LNHDA; CDR2 reads SQIVND (reference sequence). Trimming at V came to 7 bases and at J to 0 bases, leaving 6 bases not matched to a gene. For the CDR3, the DNA is TGTGCCAGTACCCGGGACAGAGACTCTGGAAACACCATATATTTT. This codes for CASTRDRDSGNTIYF.

V is TRBV3-1 (or the pseudogene TRBV3-2) and J is TRBJ2-7, with D possibly being TRBD2 (6 bases). There are 14 residues in the CDR3. V lost 6 bases to trimming and J lost 3 bases, with 15 bases between them. The germline gives CDR1 LGHDT, CDR2 YNNKEL (reference sequence). The CDR3 nucleotides read TGTGCCAGCAGTCGAGAAGGTAGCGGCTACGAGCAGTACTTC. Protein sequence: CASSREGSGYEQYF.